This T cell receptor (beta chain) was sequenced for a study of blood T cell repertoires in COVID-19. In the study overall: The study drew acute and convalescent COVID-19 samples from the United States, Italy and Spain. PBMCs, B-cell-depleted T cells, or T cells provided the cDNA or gDNA that made up the material.

Authors' analysis steps: Reference gene primer amplification gave nucleated cell count estimates. Measured with immunoSEQ multiplex PCR; TCRdb has only the in-frame clones, and not every one. Clone size and the V and J calls come from that table; the DNA yielded D and trimming. The profile covers roughly 250,000 clones, with 80% to 90% appearing a single time and 3.7% taken by the ten largest. This TCR was recovered from a woman aged 40 to 50 with acute or convalescent COVID-19. Material: peripheral blood.

As DNA, the CDR3 is TGCGCCAGCAGCCTAGGCGGTGGACAGAGCTCCTACAATGAGCAGTTCTTC. Its protein product is CASSLGGGQSSYNEQFF. V and J are TRBV4-1 and TRBJ2-1; a weak D match, TRBD1 (6 bases). V lost 4 bases and J 0 bases, leaving 16 bases between the germline ends. Germline V gene data show CDR1 as MGHRA and CDR2 as YSYEKL. There are 17 residues in the CDR3.